This TCR beta chain was obtained from a study of T cells in tuberculosis. The germline V and J ends were trimmed by 3 bases and 4 bases, with 9 bases remaining between them. The CDR3 is 13 amino acids. The V gene's germline CDR1 is MNHEY and CDR2 SMNVEV (reference sequence). Produced via immunoSEQ multiplex PCR; TCRdb's table is partial and in-frame only. The sample records 30,000 or so clones, about 90% being singletons. Specified time point: new active TB diagnosis, blood taken before or within 7 days of starting treatment. This material consisted of PBMCs, taken at tuberculosis diagnosis. The V gene is TRBV27, the J gene TRBJ1-1; weak D call: TRBD1 (6 bases). This receptor was obtained from an adult with tuberculosis. Some clones in this sample may be carry-over from other donors' samples. CDR3 protein: CASSFLQGTEAFF. CDR3 DNA: TGTGCCAGCAGTTTCCTACAGGGCACTGAAGCTTTCTTT.